Below, one TCR beta chain is given with its context. The data derive from a study of T cell clones after liver transplantation. In germline, CDR1 is SGHDT, CDR2 YYEEEE. The CDR3 is 14 amino acids. Trimming removed 0 bases at V and 6 bases at J, with 12 bases between. Repertoires were generated with immunoSEQ multiplex PCR, while TCRdb's copy carries only in-frame clones and drops some. Here the sample spans tens of thousands of clones, 84% being singletons. The specimen was CD4+ T cells from blood, collected less than 50 months after liver transplant. The TCR was taken from a human patient who received a liver transplant. The graft donor may have given rise to some T cells. The chain uses TRBV5-6 and TRBJ1-2; perhaps TRBD1 as D (6 bases). DNA of the CDR3: TGTGCCAGCAGCTTGGTTGGACAGATCCATGGCTACACCTTC. Encoded protein: CASSLVGQIHGYTF.